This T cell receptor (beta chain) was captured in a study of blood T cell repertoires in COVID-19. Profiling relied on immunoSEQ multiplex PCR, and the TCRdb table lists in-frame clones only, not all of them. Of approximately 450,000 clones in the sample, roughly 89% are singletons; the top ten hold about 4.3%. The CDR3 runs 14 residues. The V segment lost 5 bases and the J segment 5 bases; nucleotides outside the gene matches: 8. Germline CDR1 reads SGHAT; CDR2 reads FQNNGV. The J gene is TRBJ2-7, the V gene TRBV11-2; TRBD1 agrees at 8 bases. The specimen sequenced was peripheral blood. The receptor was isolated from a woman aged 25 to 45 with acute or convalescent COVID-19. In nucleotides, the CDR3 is TGTGCCAGCAGCCTGCGGACAGGGACGGACGAGCAGTACTTC. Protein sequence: CASSLRTGTDEQYF.